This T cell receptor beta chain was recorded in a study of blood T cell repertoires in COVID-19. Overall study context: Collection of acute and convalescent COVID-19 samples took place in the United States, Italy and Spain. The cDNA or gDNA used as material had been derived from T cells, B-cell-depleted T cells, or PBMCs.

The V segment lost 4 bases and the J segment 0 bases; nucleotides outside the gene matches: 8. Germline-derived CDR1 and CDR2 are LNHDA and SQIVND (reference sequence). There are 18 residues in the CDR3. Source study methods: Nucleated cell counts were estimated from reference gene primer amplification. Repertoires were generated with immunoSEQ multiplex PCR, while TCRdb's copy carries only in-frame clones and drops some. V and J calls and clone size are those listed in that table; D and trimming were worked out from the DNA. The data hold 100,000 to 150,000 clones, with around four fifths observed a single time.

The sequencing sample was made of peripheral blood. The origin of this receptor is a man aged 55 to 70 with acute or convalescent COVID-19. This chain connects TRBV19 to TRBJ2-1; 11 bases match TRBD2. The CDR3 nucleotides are TGTGCCAGTAGTACCCGTTCCACTAGCGGGAGCTCCTACAATGAGCAGTTCTTC. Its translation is CASSTRSTSGSSYNEQFF.